This TCR beta chain stems from a study of T cells in Graves' hyperthyroidism and ophthalmopathy. Overall study results and limits: A median around six months before onset, the model predicted ophthalmopathy. Blood also showed most of the thyroid clonotypes that were expanded above 0.001.

Trimming took off 4 bases at V and 0 bases at J, with 18 bases between the two ends. The CDR3 is 17 residues long. Germline values: CDR1 PRHDT, CDR2 FYEKMQ (reference sequence). Exclusion of patients followed from uncontrolled infection, other autoimmune disease, pregnancy or lactation. Clinical symptoms, serum thyroxine, TRAb, thyroid ultrasound and orbital computed tomography established diagnosis. RNA transcripts gave rise to amplified TCR beta CDR3 regions. The TCR CDR3 was amplified in a first-round RT-PCR using the HTBI primer set. TCRdb reanalysed the multiplex PCR reads using MiXCR and keeps one entry per CDR3 protein. Of about 570,000 distinct CDR3 sequences listed, 46% are singletons. Ten or more counts support this clonotype. What it recognizes is unknown.

The sequence came from an adult woman with Graves' disease, either hyperthyroidism or ophthalmopathy (not recorded which). Material: peripheral blood or thyroid tissue (not recorded which). The V gene is TRBV13, the J gene TRBJ1-2; D is unresolved. CDR3 protein: CASSSNLGLGANYGYTF. In nucleotides, the CDR3 is TGTGCCAGCAGCTCGAATCTGGGCCTGGGAGCTAACTATGGCTACACCTTC.